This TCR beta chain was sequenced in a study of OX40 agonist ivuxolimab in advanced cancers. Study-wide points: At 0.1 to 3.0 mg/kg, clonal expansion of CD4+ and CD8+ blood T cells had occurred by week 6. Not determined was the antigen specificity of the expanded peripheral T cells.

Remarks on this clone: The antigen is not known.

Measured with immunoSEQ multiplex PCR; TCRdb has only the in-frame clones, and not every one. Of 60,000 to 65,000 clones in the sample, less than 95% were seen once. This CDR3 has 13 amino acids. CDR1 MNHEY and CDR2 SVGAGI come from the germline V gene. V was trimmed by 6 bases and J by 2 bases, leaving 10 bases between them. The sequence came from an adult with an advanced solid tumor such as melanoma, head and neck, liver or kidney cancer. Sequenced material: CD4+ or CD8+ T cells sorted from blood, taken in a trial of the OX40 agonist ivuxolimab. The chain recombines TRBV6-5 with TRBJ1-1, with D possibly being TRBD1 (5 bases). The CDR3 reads CASRSGSNTEAFF. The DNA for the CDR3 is TGTGCCAGCAGGTCAGGGTCCAACACTGAAGCTTTCTTT.